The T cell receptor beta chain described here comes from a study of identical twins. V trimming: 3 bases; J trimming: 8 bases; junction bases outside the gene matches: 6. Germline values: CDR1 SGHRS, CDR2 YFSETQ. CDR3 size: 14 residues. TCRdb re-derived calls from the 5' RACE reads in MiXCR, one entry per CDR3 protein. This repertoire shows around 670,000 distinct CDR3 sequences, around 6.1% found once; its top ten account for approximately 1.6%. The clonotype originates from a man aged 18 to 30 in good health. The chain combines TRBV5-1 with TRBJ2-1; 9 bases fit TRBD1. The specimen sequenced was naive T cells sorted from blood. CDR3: CASSWGQGIDEQFF. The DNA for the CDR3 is TGCGCCAGCAGCTGGGGACAGGGTATTGATGAGCAGTTCTTC.